These T cell receptor beta chains were read from a single sample in a study of blood T cell repertoires in COVID-19. Sequencing used immunoSEQ multiplex PCR; TCRdb keeps in-frame clones, though not all of them. This table holds hundreds of thousands of clones, about nine tenths found once. Sample: peripheral blood. The receptor source for this set is a man younger than 35 with active or convalescent COVID-19. The CDR3 runs from the conserved cysteine through the conserved F or W. D genes are given only for firm matches. Size tells how often a clone was seen (once, few, many) or the class of an expanded clone, and some rows leave it out.

CDR3 DNA | CDR3 protein | clone size | V gene | D gene | J gene
TGTGCCACTGGACTAGCGGGAACTGTTGAGCAGTTCTTC | CATGLAGTVEQFF | few | TRBV27 | TRBD2 | TRBJ2-1
TGTGCCAGCAGTGATAGCAGGAGGGCTTTCTTT | CASSDSRRAFF | - | TRBV6-4 | - | TRBJ1-1
TGTGCCAGCAGCCAAGGGCGGGCGACCTACAATGAGCAGTTCTTC | CASSQGRATYNEQFF | - | TRBV14 | - | TRBJ2-1
TGTGCCAGCAGTTCAGGAGGCGGGGAGCTGTTTTTT | CASSSGGGELFF | - | TRBV6-5 | - | TRBJ2-2
TGTGCCAGCAGCCTCGGACAGGGGAGCACTGAAGCTTTCTTT | CASSLGQGSTEAFF | - | TRBV9 | TRBD1 | TRBJ1-1
TGCAGCGTTGCCCCTGATTCGGTCGGCTATGGCTACACCTTC | CSVAPDSVGYGYTF | - | TRBV29-1 | - | TRBJ1-2
TGTGCCAGCAGCTTCGGAGGGGGCGCCGGTAATGAAAAACTGTTTTTT | CASSFGGGAGNEKLFF | - | TRBV5-4 | TRBD1 | TRBJ1-4
TGTGCCAGCAGACAAAGGGGGGGGGACAACAATCAGCCCCAGCATTTT | CASRQRGGDNNQPQHF | once | TRBV2 | - | TRBJ1-5
TGTGCCAGCAGCTTAGTCGGAGGAGTAGGGACCCAGTACTTC | CASSLVGGVGTQYF | once | TRBV11-2 | - | TRBJ2-5
TGCGCCAGCAGTCGGGGAGCGAGACGGGGGTGGAATGAGCAGTTCTTC | CASSRGARRGWNEQFF | - | TRBV5-1 | - | TRBJ2-1
TGTGCCAGCAGCAATTACTTCTACGAGCAGTACTTC | CASSNYFYEQYF | - | TRBV7-9 | - | TRBJ2-7
TGTGCCAGCTCATTTCTCAGCACAGATACGCAGTATTTT | CASSFLSTDTQYF | - | TRBV18 | - | TRBJ2-3
TGTGCCAGCAGCTTAGTCCCCCCGGACTTCCAAGAGACCCAGTACTTC | CASSLVPPDFQETQYF | - | TRBV11-3 | - | TRBJ2-5
TGTGCCAGCAGCTTGGTGTCTCCTAGCACAGATACGCAGTATTTT | CASSLVSPSTDTQYF | - | TRBV5-6 | - | TRBJ2-3
TGTGCCAGCACCGACAGACAGGACTATGGCTACACCTTC | CASTDRQDYGYTF | - | TRBV9 | - | TRBJ1-2
TGCGCCAGCAGCCAAGACGGGACAGGGTATACGCAGTATTTT | CASSQDGTGYTQYF | - | TRBV4-3 | TRBD1 | TRBJ2-3
TGTGCCAGCAGCACCACAGGGGGTCGGGCAGATACGCAGTATTTT | CASSTTGGRADTQYF | - | TRBV7-8 | TRBD1 | TRBJ2-3
TGTGCCAGCAGTGCCCCTGCAGTCAACACTGAAGCTTTCTTT | CASSAPAVNTEAFF | - | TRBV28 | - | TRBJ1-1
TGTGCCAGCCTAGGACAGGGGGCAGGTTCACCCCTCCACTTT | CASLGQGAGSPLHF | - | TRBV2 | TRBD1 | TRBJ1-6
TGTGCCAGCAGTTTACAGGGGGCTGGATCTTCTGCCCAGTACTTC | CASSLQGAGSSAQYF | - | TRBV6-5 | TRBD1 | TRBJ2-5
TGTGCCAGCAGCTTAAGTACAGGGACATGGGAGCAGTACTTC | CASSLSTGTWEQYF | many | TRBV11-1 | - | TRBJ2-7
TGTGCCAGCAGCTTGACAGGCGGTTCACCCCTCCACTTT | CASSLTGGSPLHF | once | TRBV7-8 | - | TRBJ1-6
TGCGCCAGCAGCCATCGTTGGGGGCAGGGGTGGTTCTACGAGCAGTACTTC | CASSHRWGQGWFYEQYF | - | TRBV4-3 | - | TRBJ2-7
TGCGCCAGCAGCCACAAGGACAGTACCTACGAGCAGTACTTC | CASSHKDSTYEQYF | - | TRBV4-1 | - | TRBJ2-7
TGTGCCAGCAGCCCTAGGTCGTACACTGAAGCTTTCTTT | CASSPRSYTEAFF | - | TRBV3-1/TRBV3-2 | - | TRBJ1-1
TGTGCCAGCAGTGAGTCCAGGTCCTATGGCTACACCTTC | CASSESRSYGYTF | - | TRBV2 | - | TRBJ1-2
TGCGCCAGCAGCCATACGGGGACAGGGGACGAGCAGTACTTC | CASSHTGTGDEQYF | - | TRBV4-1 | TRBD1 | TRBJ2-7
TGCGCCAGCAGTGGACAGGGTTACGAAGCTTTCTTT | CASSGQGYEAFF | - | TRBV10-2 | TRBD1 | TRBJ1-1
TGCGCCAGCAGCTTGGGACAAACTAATTCACCCCTCCACTTT | CASSLGQTNSPLHF | - | TRBV5-1 | - | TRBJ1-6
TGTGCCAGCTTAGGGGGCGGGAACCAAGAGACCCAGTACTTC | CASLGGGNQETQYF | - | TRBV7-2 | - | TRBJ2-5
TGTGCCAGCAGCCACATAAAGGGGGACAATGAGCAGTTCTTC | CASSHIKGDNEQFF | - | TRBV7-9 | - | TRBJ2-1
TGTGCCAGCAGCTCCCGGGGGGGGTCCTACAATGAGCAGTTCTTC | CASSSRGGSYNEQFF | - | TRBV7-8 | TRBD2 | TRBJ2-1
TGTGCCAGCAGTACACGGACACATGAAAAACTGTTTTTT | CASSTRTHEKLFF | once | TRBV27 | - | TRBJ1-4
TGCGCCAGCAGCTTGGCTAGCGGGGGCACAGATACGCAGTATTTT | CASSLASGGTDTQYF | - | TRBV5-1 | TRBD2 | TRBJ2-3
TGTGCCAGCTCACCACCTGTGGAGTCTAATGAAAAACTGTTTTTT | CASSPPVESNEKLFF | - | TRBV18 | - | TRBJ1-4
TGTGCCAGCAGCTCTACAGGGGGTTCCCTCCACTTT | CASSSTGGSLHF | - | TRBV11-2 | TRBD1 | TRBJ1-6
TGTGCCATCAGTGAGACAGCCGGGACTAGCGGCACAGATACGCAGTATTTT | CAISETAGTSGTDTQYF | once | TRBV10-3 | TRBD2 | TRBJ2-3
TGTGCCAGTAGACAGACAGGGAGCTACGAGCAGTACTTC | CASRQTGSYEQYF | - | TRBV19 | TRBD1 | TRBJ2-7
TGCGCCAGCAGCCGCGATAACTCTGGAAACACCATATATTTT | CASSRDNSGNTIYF | - | TRBV5-1 | - | TRBJ1-3
TGCGCCAGCAGCTTGGGTCTAGCGGGGCTCGAGACCCAGTACTTC | CASSLGLAGLETQYF | - | TRBV5-1 | TRBD2 | TRBJ2-5
TGTGCCAGCAGTCGGACAGGGGTAAATGAAAAACTGTTTTTT | CASSRTGVNEKLFF | few | TRBV28 | TRBD1 | TRBJ1-4
TGCGCCAGCAGCTTTTTATCGCAGGGCGTCCCGGCAGATACGCAGTATTTT | CASSFLSQGVPADTQYF | - | TRBV5-1 | - | TRBJ2-3
TGCGCCAGCAGCTTGGGCGGGATAGCTGGAGCACCCCCAGATACGCAGTATTTT | CASSLGGIAGAPPDTQYF | - | TRBV5-1 | - | TRBJ2-3
TGCGCCAGCAGCATAAGGGGCCATGGTTCCTACGAGCAGTACTTC | CASSIRGHGSYEQYF | - | TRBV5-1 | - | TRBJ2-7
TGTGCCAGCAGCCAAGTTCGGGGACTAGCTCAACACGAGCAGTACTTC | CASSQVRGLAQHEQYF | - | TRBV4-2 | TRBD2 | TRBJ2-7
TGCGCCAGCAGCGTAATGGGAGGGGATGAGCAGTTCTTC | CASSVMGGDEQFF | - | TRBV5-1 | TRBD2 | TRBJ2-1
TGTGCCAGCAGCTTTCCTAGCGGGGACTACAATGAGCAGTTCTTC | CASSFPSGDYNEQFF | - | TRBV5-6 | TRBD2 | TRBJ2-1
TGTGCCAGCAGCCGCGGGGAAACGCAGTATTTT | CASSRGETQYF | - | TRBV7-9 | - | TRBJ2-3
TGTGCCAGCAGCCCAGCAAGCGTAATCTATGGCTACACCTTC | CASSPASVIYGYTF | - | TRBV7-2 | - | TRBJ1-2
TGTGCCAGCAGCCCAGACCGGACTATCGCGAAACTGTTTTTT | CASSPDRTIAKLFF | - | TRBV28 | - | TRBJ1-4
TGTGCCAGCAGACTCAGGGTTAACACTGAAGCTTTCTTT | CASRLRVNTEAFF | - | TRBV27 | - | TRBJ1-1
TGTGCCAGCAGTGCAACCTGGACAGGGGTTAATGAAAAACTGTTTTTT | CASSATWTGVNEKLFF | - | TRBV25-1 | TRBD1 | TRBJ1-4
TGTGCCAGCAGCCCGCGGGACTCCAATGAGCAGTTCTTC | CASSPRDSNEQFF | - | TRBV9 | - | TRBJ2-1
TGTGCCACCAGCGCAAGCCTACAGGCTTCGGAAGCTTTCTTT | CATSASLQASEAFF | - | TRBV15 | - | TRBJ1-1
TGTGCTAGTGGTTTGGTACTAAAAGGAGGGAACGAAAAACTGTTTTTT | CASGLVLKGGNEKLFF | - | TRBV12-5 | - | TRBJ1-4
TGTGCCACCAGCAGAGGGTACGGGCTAGCAGAGAACACCGGGGAGCTGTTTTTT | CATSRGYGLAENTGELFF | - | TRBV15 | - | TRBJ2-2
TGTGCCACCCGGGAGGGCCGGGGGGCCAACGTCCTGACTTTC | CATREGRGANVLTF | - | TRBV28 | TRBD2 | TRBJ2-6
TGTGCCAGCAGCTTGGGCGGGACTAGCGGGAGCCGGATGATCTATACGCAGTATTTT | CASSLGGTSGSRMIYTQYF | - | TRBV5-4 | TRBD2 | TRBJ2-3
TGCGCCAGCAGCTCCCTCGGTGGGGACTCGCAGTATTTT | CASSSLGGDSQYF | - | TRBV5-1 | - | TRBJ2-3